The 30 T cell receptor beta chains below come from one sample, sequenced in a study of early T cells in non-severe SARS-CoV-2 infection. TCRdb redid the calling of the 5' RACE reads with MiXCR, one entry per CDR3 protein. The sample records about 30,000 distinct CDR3 sequences, 3% to 4% being singletons. The sequencing input was whole blood. Receptors originate from an adult who was a healthcare worker with PCR-confirmed SARS-CoV-2 infection or an uninfected control (not recorded which).

This clonotype was seen at least ten times. V is TRBV4-1 and J is TRBJ1-2; D gene ambiguous. The V end was cut by 0 bases, the J end by 5 bases, with 10 bases between. Germline CDR1 reads MGHRA; CDR2 reads YSYEKL. This CDR3 is 14 amino acids long. The CDR3 DNA is TGCGCCAGCAGCCAAGATTTCCCGACGTATGGCTACACCTTC. Translated, it gives CASSQDFPTYGYTF.

At least ten counts were recorded for this clonotype. The chain couples TRBV5-1 to TRBJ2-5; TRBD1 might be the D (5 bases). The CDR3 is 16 amino acids. V was pared by 4 bases and J by 6 bases, with 22 bases between. Germline lookup yields CDR1 SGHRS and CDR2 YFSETQ. CDR3 region: CASSPTELNQEKTQYF. The CDR3 DNA sequence: TGCGCCAGCAGCCCGACAGAGTTGAATCAAGAAAAGACCCAGTACTTC.

This clonotype has at least ten counts. V and J are TRBV7-6 and TRBJ2-1; 11 bases match TRBD2. CDR1 SGHVS and CDR2 FNYEAQ come from the germline V gene. The CDR3 covers 15 residues. With 7 bases clipped from V and 7 bases from J, the junction kept 9 bases outside the gene matches. The CDR3: CASNPTSGRWNEQFF. For the CDR3, the DNA is TGTGCCAGCAATCCTACTAGCGGGAGATGGAATGAGCAGTTCTTC.

This clonotype was counted at least ten times. The rearrangement uses TRBV28 and TRBJ1-1; maybe TRBD1 (5 bases). Germline V gives CDR1 MDHEN, CDR2 SYDVKM. The ends were cut back, 2 bases at V and 10 bases at J, with 11 bases in the middle. There are 12 residues in the CDR3. CDR3 sequence: CASSLLGLGAFF. The CDR3 region has the DNA TGTGCCAGCAGTTTACTGGGGCTCGGAGCTTTCTTT.

For the CDR3, the DNA is TGTGCCAGCAGCTTGGCTCACTCCGGGGAGCTGTTTTTT. Amino acid sequence: CASSLAHSGELFF. The chain couples TRBV5-4 to TRBJ2-2; D is unclear. Trimming removed 0 bases at V and 6 bases at J, with 6 bases between. The CDR3 runs 13 residues. Germline lookup yields CDR1 SGHNT and CDR2 YYREEE (reference sequence).

This clonotype showed up many times. The chain employs TRBV30 and TRBJ1-2; TRBD1 aligns across 11 bases. The CDR3 is 14 amino acids. Germline V lookup: CDR1 GTSNPN, CDR2 SVGIG (reference sequence). Trimming removed 2 bases from V and 7 bases from J; junction bases left unmatched: 6. The CDR3 sequence: CAWSKGQGVFGYTF. In DNA form, the CDR3 reads TGTGCCTGGAGTAAGGGACAGGGGGTTTTTGGCTACACCTTC.

The rearrangement uses TRBV4-1 and TRBJ2-2; D might be TRBD1 or TRBD2, each matching 5 bases. The ends were cut back, 4 bases at V and 8 bases at J, with 20 bases in the middle. The CDR3 length is 16 residues. CDR1 is MGHRA and CDR2 is YSYEKL in the germline V gene. In DNA, the CDR3 is TGCGCCAGCAGCCCTTCTGGGAGACTGGCAGGGGGGGAGCTGTTTTTT. Its translation: CASSPSGRLAGGELFF.

As regards this clonotype: A much larger clone lies a single base off, so this may be a read error. This chain joins TRBV27 and TRBJ1-2; D might be TRBD1 (5 bases). V dropped 6 bases and J dropped 8 bases, with 22 bases sitting between them. Germline CDR1 is MNHEY and CDR2 is SMNVEV (reference sequence). This CDR3 region has 15 residues. The CDR3 sequence is CASSLAGAEPKGYTF. The CDR3 bases are TGTGCCAGCAGCCTAGCCGGGGCGGAGCCAAAGGGCTACACCTTC.

This clonotype was observed a handful of times. The chain couples TRBV6-6 to TRBJ2-3; 12 bases fit TRBD2. The germline gives CDR1 MNHNY, CDR2 SVGAGI (reference sequence). J gave up 2 bases and V 4 bases, and 4 bases lay outside the gene matches. The CDR3 sequence is 16 residues long. In DNA, the CDR3 is TGTGCCAGCAGTTCCGGGACTAGCGGGTACACAGATACGCAGTATTTT. It yields the protein CASSSGTSGYTDTQYF.

The sample holds many counts of this clonotype. The rearrangement uses TRBV9 and TRBJ2-1; TRBD2 matches 8 bases. V lost 3 bases and J lost 5; bases outside the gene matches: 7. CDR1 and CDR2 from the germline V gene are SGDLS and YYNGEE. The CDR3 totals 15 residues. The CDR3 is CASSASGSRNNEQFF. The CDR3 DNA is TGTGCCAGCAGCGCAAGCGGGAGTCGGAACAATGAGCAGTTCTTC.

In this sample, this clonotype turned up many times. The CDR3 region is CAWSEQTYEQYF. CDR3 coding DNA: TGTGCCTGGAGTGAACAGACCTACGAGCAGTACTTC. V usage is TRBV30 and J usage is TRBJ2-7, with unresolved D. V was trimmed by 1 base and J by 2 bases, leaving 6 bases between them. There are 12 residues in the CDR3. Per the germline V gene, CDR1 is GTSNPN and CDR2 is SVGIG (reference sequence).

This clonotype was detected many times. This sequence joins TRBV7-2 and TRBJ1-2; unclear D gene. CDR1 and CDR2 (germline): SGHTA, FQGNSA. Trimming stripped 3 bases from V and 2 bases from J, with 7 bases between. The CDR3 covers 13 residues. CDR3 amino acids: CASSLPRNYGYTF. In nucleotides, the CDR3 is TGTGCCAGCAGCTTGCCCAGGAACTATGGCTACACCTTC.

This clonotype appeared many times. The chain employs TRBV12-3 or TRBV12-4 and TRBJ2-3; D tentatively fits TRBD1 or TRBD2 (6 bases each). This CDR3 has 17 amino acids. V was pared by 4 bases and J by 0 bases, with 17 bases between. The CDR3 loop reads CASSSEQGGLSTDTQYF. CDR3 DNA: TGTGCCAGCAGTTCCGAACAGGGAGGTTTAAGCACAGATACGCAGTATTTT.

There are many counts of this clonotype. The genes are TRBV13 and TRBJ1-4, with D tentatively TRBD1 (6 bases). CDR3 length: 18 residues. Trimming removed 5 bases from V and 8 bases from J, with 27 bases in between. Germline assignment: CDR1 PRHDT and CDR2 FYEKMQ (reference sequence). The CDR3 sequence: CASSTRGGPEKKNEKLFF. DNA of the CDR3: TGTGCCAGCAGCACCCGTGGGGGGCCGGAAAAAAAAAACGAAAAACTGTTTTTT.

With regard to this clonotype: A much larger clone lies a single base off, so this may be a read error. The rearrangement uses TRBV5-5 and TRBJ2-2; D is undetermined. CDR1 and CDR2 from the germline V gene are SGHKS and YYEKEE (reference sequence). The CDR3 runs to 14 residues. CDR3 region: CAGSFSGSTGELFF. The CDR3, as DNA: TGTGCCGGCAGCTTCTCAGGCAGCACCGGGGAGCTGTTTTTT. The entire variable domain, with the rest obtained from reference TRBV5-5 and TRBJ2-2, is as follows: DAGVTQSPTHLIKTRGQQVTLRCSPISGHKSVSWYQQVLGQGPQFIFQYYEKEERGRGNFPDRFSARQFPNYSSELNVNALLLGDSALYLCAGSFSGSTGELFFGEGSRLTVL.

This clonotype was seen ten or more times. This chain links TRBV19 with TRBJ2-5; D perhaps matches TRBD2 (5 bases). CDR3 length: 13 residues. Trimming removed 9 bases at V and 5 bases at J, with 16 bases between. Per germline, CDR1 LNHDA and CDR2 SQIVND (reference sequence). CDR3 sequence (DNA): TGTGCCAGCCTGAACCGTGGGGAGGAGACCCAGTACTTC. Translated, it gives CASLNRGEETQYF.

This clonotype came up a few times. The chain joins TRBV11-2 to TRBJ2-5, with no clear D. Trimming stripped 3 bases from V and 2 bases from J, with 10 bases between. The germline CDR1 and CDR2 sequences are SGHAT and FQNNGV. The CDR3 is 14 residues long. CDR3 amino acids: CASSFGSVQETQYF. DNA of the CDR3: TGTGCCAGCAGCTTCGGGTCAGTTCAAGAGACCCAGTACTTC.

A note on this clonotype: Its ends do not fully match the called genes, so a read error is possible. J is TRBJ1-1 and V is TRBV29-1; D is uncertain. This CDR3 comprises 12 residues. The germline V gene has CDR1 SQVTM and CDR2 ANQGSEA. CDR3 protein: CSVEEGNSEAFF. DNA of the CDR3: TGCAGCGTTGAAGAGGGGAACAGTGAAGCTTTCTTT.

Notes on this clonotype: One base away lies a much larger clone, so this may be a sequencing read error. V and J are TRBV5-4 and TRBJ2-1, with 7 nucleotides matching TRBD2. With V trimmed by 1 base and J by 4 bases, 5 bases remained unmatched. Germline V CDR1 and CDR2: SGHNT, YYREEE (reference sequence). The CDR3 totals 15 residues. The DNA of the CDR3 is TGTGCCAGCAGCTTGTCGGGACTAATGTACAATGAGCAGTTCTTC. Its protein is CASSLSGLMYNEQFF.

This clonotype was observed many times. The chain is built from TRBV6-6 and TRBJ2-7, with TRBD2 as a possible D gene (6 bases). Germline V lookup: CDR1 MNHNY, CDR2 SVGAGI (reference sequence). This CDR3 has 14 amino acids. Trimming took off 1 base at V and 7 bases at J, with 14 bases between the two ends. The CDR3 nucleotides read TGTGCCAGCAGTTACTGGGCTGGAGGGGAAGAGCAGTACTTC. This translates into CASSYWAGGEEQYF.

This clonotype was picked up many times. The J gene is TRBJ2-1, the V gene TRBV9; D is perhaps TRBD2 (5 bases). The germline V gene has CDR1 SGDLS and CDR2 YYNGEE. The CDR3 loop spans 15 amino acids. V was trimmed by 2 bases and J by 0 bases, leaving 9 bases between them. The CDR3 here is CASSVTGNSYNEQFF. CDR3 coding DNA: TGTGCCAGCAGCGTTACGGGGAACTCCTACAATGAGCAGTTCTTC.

This clonotype was seen repeatedly, ten times or more. CDR3 nucleotides: TGTGCCAGCAGTTTGATGCAGGGATATTCACCCCTCCACTTT. This gives the protein CASSLMQGYSPLHF. V usage is TRBV12-3 or TRBV12-4 and J usage is TRBJ1-6, with a tentative D call TRBD1 (5 bases). The CDR3 covers 14 residues. V was pared by 3 bases and J by 8 bases, with 11 bases between.

A word on this clonotype: A much larger clone differs from this one at a single base, so this may be a read error. The chain uses TRBV7-2 and TRBJ2-4; the D gene is possibly TRBD1 (6 bases). Germline V gives CDR1 SGHTA, CDR2 FQGNSA. The CDR3 loop spans 14 amino acids. V gave up 5 bases and J gave up 5 bases, with 13 bases separating them. The CDR3 is CASSDRRTENIQYF. The CDR3 nucleotides read TGTGCCAGCAGCGACAGGAGGACAGAAAACATTCAGTACTTC.

This clonotype was seen many times. The chain carries TRBV5-1 and TRBJ1-6; D not resolved. Germline V gene lookup returns CDR1 SGHRS and CDR2 YFSETQ. Trimming took 7 bases from V and 0 from J, leaving 8 bases between them. This CDR3 contains 14 residues. The CDR3 sequence: CASPVSSYNSPLHF. CDR3 nucleotide sequence: TGCGCCAGCCCCGTGAGCTCCTATAATTCACCCCTCCACTTT.

This clonotype appeared many times. V gene TRBV29-1 combines with J gene TRBJ2-7; D may be TRBD1 (5 bases). The CDR3 is 11 amino acids. CDR1 and CDR2 from the germline V gene are SQVTM and ANQGSEA. V gave up 3 bases and J gave up 5 bases, with 8 bases separating them. The CDR3 is CSVDRANEQYF. As DNA, the CDR3 is TGCAGCGTTGACAGGGCGAACGAGCAGTACTTC.

This clonotype was picked up many times. The chain carries TRBV7-2 and TRBJ2-1, with TRBD1 matching over 8 bases. J lost 10 bases, V lost 5 bases, and 1 base had no gene match. The CDR3 loop spans 11 amino acids. Germline CDR1 is SGHTA and CDR2 is FQGNSA. The CDR3 protein is CASSTGGEQFF. CDR3 sequence (DNA): TGTGCCAGCAGCACAGGGGGGGAGCAGTTCTTC.

The rearrangement joins TRBV6-4 to TRBJ1-1, with D perhaps matching TRBD1 (5 bases). The CDR3 contains 11 residues. V shed 6 bases and J shed 4 bases, with 6 bases lying between them. Germline V lookup: CDR1 MRHNA, CDR2 SNTAGT. CDR3 DNA sequence: TGTGCCAGCAGCCAGGGCACTGAAGCTTTCTTT. Residues: CASSQGTEAFF.

This clonotype was recorded at least ten times. The genes are TRBV7-9 and TRBJ2-1; D is possibly TRBD2 (6 bases). The V end lost 4 bases, the J end lost 2 bases, and 21 bases lay between the germline ends. Germline V gene data show CDR1 as SEHNR and CDR2 as FQNEAQ (reference sequence). CDR3 length: 18 amino acids. The CDR3 DNA reads as TGTGCCAGCAGCTCACCCAACCACCGGGAGATCCCCTACAATGAGCAGTTCTTC. It translates to CASSSPNHREIPYNEQFF.

The table lists this clonotype with many counts. The chain links TRBV19 to TRBJ1-1, with D hard to call. The germline V and J ends were trimmed by 2 bases and 4 bases, with 29 bases remaining between them. The CDR3 has 20 residues. Germline V gives CDR1 LNHDA, CDR2 SQIVND (reference sequence). The CDR3 DNA reads as TGTGCCAGTAGTATAACCCTCCCGACTATTTCGAAGGGCCTTGTCACTGAAGCTTTCTTT. It is translated as CASSITLPTISKGLVTEAFF.

This clonotype was observed many times. V and J are TRBV9 and TRBJ2-1, with D perhaps matching TRBD1 (6 bases). CDR1 is SGDLS and CDR2 is YYNGEE in the germline V gene. The V and J ends lost 2 bases and 4 bases respectively, with 13 bases between them. The CDR3 extends over 15 amino acids. CDR3 coding DNA: TGTGCCAGCAGCGTGGGGGCGCGGTTATACAATGAGCAGTTCTTC. This sequence encodes CASSVGARLYNEQFF.